This TCR beta chain was sequenced in a study of vaccination and CD4 T cells after COVID-19. Treatment: approximately 10-day PBMC culture with coronavirus spike peptide pools or control peptides (ViraFEST assay). At days 3 and 7, half the medium was exchanged for fresh IL-2 medium. Cultured CD4+ T cell DNA was sequenced using the Oncomine TCR Beta short-read assay. TCRdb redid the calling of the PCR reads with MiXCR, one entry per CDR3 protein. The profile shows some 11,000 distinct CDR3 sequences, 25% to 35% of them singletons. Trimming cost V 5 bases and J 3 bases; bases outside gene matches: 6. The CDR3 is 16 residues long. This clonotype has more than one count but fewer than ten. The target antigen is unknown.

Here the sequenced sample was CD4+ T cells from blood, cultured in vitro, taken before SARS-CoV-2 vaccination. This receptor was identified in a human donor who received a COVID-19 vaccine. This chain joins TRBV12-3 or TRBV12-4 and TRBJ2-2; 10 bases line up with TRBD1. The CDR3 region has the DNA TGTGCCAGCAGTCCGACAGGGGGCGCAGACACCGGGGAGCTGTTTTTT. It encodes CASSPTGGADTGELFF.